The 13 T cell receptor beta chains below come from one sample, sequenced in a study of cytomegalovirus exposure and HLA in healthy donors (dated by TCRdb to 2016 to 2017). Receptor libraries were prepared by the immunoSEQ multiplex PCR assay. For the multiplex PCR, a mixture combining 60 forward primers for TCR Vbeta segments and 13 reverse primers for TCR Jbeta segments was used. TCRdb retrieved this table from immuneACCESS and kept in-frame rearrangements only. Not all clones are present; in checked studies, unresolved V genes account for under half, and no reason is known for the remainder. Here the sample has approximately 40,000 clones; approximately 86% occur a single time. The top ten clonotypes cover 8% to 11% of the sample. The sequencing input was PBMCs. Receptors originate from a woman younger than 35 in good health and CMV-seropositive.

This clone was recorded a few times. The chain joins TRBV28 to TRBJ2-7; TRBD1 aligns across 12 bases. This CDR3 comprises 20 residues. Germline CDR1 MDHEN, CDR2 SYDVKM. Trimming cost V 2 bases and J 4 bases; bases outside gene matches: 18. CDR3 sequence (DNA): TGTGCCAGCAGTTTAGGAAGGAGTGCAGGGACAGGGGGCAGTATTTACGAGCAGTACTTC. Encoded protein: CASSLGRSAGTGGSIYEQYF. Together with reference TRBV28 and TRBJ2-7, the CDR3 gives the full variable domain: DVKVTQSSRYLVKRTGEKVFLECVQDMDHENMFWYRQDPGLGLRLIYFSYDVKMKEKGDIPEGYSVSREKKERFSLILESASTNQTSMYLCASSLGRSAGTGGSIYEQYFGPGTRLTVT.

This chain connects TRBV27 to TRBJ2-7; D is perhaps TRBD1 (5 bases). Germline V CDR1 and CDR2: MNHEY, SMNVEV (reference sequence). CDR3 length: 14 amino acids. Trimming removed 0 bases at V and 2 bases at J, with 8 bases between. CDR3 protein: CASSLSQGAYEQYF. In DNA, the CDR3 is TGTGCCAGCAGTTTATCGCAGGGTGCCTACGAGCAGTACTTC.

This chain uses TRBV4-2 with TRBJ1-4; tentative D call: TRBD1 (5 bases). This CDR3 comprises 18 residues. The V gene's germline CDR1 is LGHNA and CDR2 YNFKEQ. The V end lost 1 base, the J end lost 11 bases, and 26 bases lay between the germline ends. CDR3 loop: CASSQGWGGAGLVNKLFF. The CDR3 DNA follows: TGTGCCAGCAGCCAAGGGTGGGGCGGGGCAGGGTTGGTGAATAAACTGTTTTTT.

This clone appeared a few times. The chain joins TRBV7-2 to TRBJ1-5, with unresolved D. This CDR3 is 13 amino acids long. Germline V gene data show CDR1 as SGHTA and CDR2 as FQGNSA. V gave up 1 base and J gave up 7 bases, with 8 bases separating them. The CDR3 bases are TGTGCCAGCAGCTTAGGAGCGGGCCAGCCCCAGCATTTT. It is translated as CASSLGAGQPQHF. Drawing the rest from reference TRBV7-2 and TRBJ1-5, the complete variable domain is GAGVSQSPSNKVTEKGKDVELRCDPISGHTALYWYRQSLGQGLEFLIYFQGNSAPDKSGLPSDRFSAERTGGSVSTLTIQRTQQEDSAVYLCASSLGAGQPQHFGDGTRLSIL.

V usage is TRBV18 and J usage is TRBJ1-2; 7 bases agree with TRBD1. The CDR3 totals 14 residues. CDR1 is KGHSH and CDR2 is LQKENI in the germline V gene. Unmatched junction bases numbered 8, after V lost 4 bases and J lost 6 bases. CDR3 coding DNA: TGTGCCAGCTCACGAACAGGGGCTAGTGATGGCTACACCTTC. As protein: CASSRTGASDGYTF.

CDR3 sequence (DNA): TGTGCCTGGCATCTACAGGGGGGGGGTACTGAAGCTTTCTTT. Translated, it gives CAWHLQGGGTEAFF. The J gene is TRBJ1-1, the V gene TRBV30; 8 bases line up with TRBD1. V dropped 5 bases and J dropped 5; count of bases not matched to a gene: 10. CDR3 length equals 14 residues. From germline, CDR1 is GTSNPN and CDR2 SVGIG (reference sequence).

The rearrangement uses TRBV29-1 and TRBJ1-1; tentative D call: TRBD1 (6 bases). Germline CDR1 SQVTM, CDR2 ANQGSEA. Trimming removed 3 bases from V and 0 bases from J, with 17 bases in between. This CDR3 contains 16 residues. The CDR3 is CSVDGTPSELNTEAFF. The CDR3 DNA reads TGCAGCGTTGATGGGACACCGAGTGAATTGAACACTGAAGCTTTCTTT.

The V call is TRBV7-9, the J call TRBJ1-6; D is perhaps TRBD1 (5 bases). Germline V CDR1 and CDR2: SEHNR, FQNEAQ (reference sequence). The CDR3 length is 15 residues. V was clipped by 5 bases and J by 7 bases, with 15 bases between them. The CDR3 region is CASSPRGVSNSPLHF. CDR3 nucleotides: TGTGCCAGCAGCCCTCGGGGGGTGTCCAATTCACCCCTCCACTTT.

The rearrangement joins TRBV4-3 to TRBJ2-5, with a weak D call TRBD2 (7 bases). Looked up from germline, CDR1 is LGHNA and CDR2 is YSLEER. The CDR3 loop spans 18 amino acids. V was cut by 0 bases and J by 2 bases, with 19 bases left in between. The CDR3 sequence is CASSQDMGGATPQETQYF. For the CDR3, the DNA is TGCGCCAGCAGCCAAGATATGGGGGGGGCAACTCCACAAGAGACCCAGTACTTC.

V and J are TRBV10-1 and TRBJ1-2, with D unclear. CDR3 length: 14 amino acids. V was clipped by 3 bases and J by 1 base, with 9 bases between them. Germline V gene data show CDR1 as WNHNN and CDR2 as SYGVQD (reference sequence). The DNA of the CDR3 is TGCGCCAGCAGTGACACGGTGATTAACTATGGCTACACCTTC. As protein: CASSDTVINYGYTF.

This rearrangement joins TRBV5-1 to TRBJ1-2; 8 bases are a match to TRBD1. The V gene end was trimmed by 5 bases and the J gene end by 3 bases; junction bases not matched to a gene: 6. The germline V gene has CDR1 SGHRS and CDR2 YFSETQ. CDR3 length: 14 residues. The CDR3, as DNA: TGCGCCAGCAGGCGAACGACAGGGGACTATGGCTACACCTTC. It codes for CASRRTTGDYGYTF.

The CDR3 loop reads CAWSVSSGGGRETQYF. The CDR3 DNA reads TGTGCCTGGAGTGTGTCTAGCGGGGGGGGTCGAGAGACCCAGTACTTC. This sequence joins TRBV30 and TRBJ2-5, with 12 bases lining up with TRBD2. V lost 0 bases and J lost 4; bases outside the gene matches: 6. The CDR3 is 16 residues long. Germline V CDR1 and CDR2: GTSNPN, SVGIG (reference sequence).

V is TRBV28 and J is TRBJ2-7, with 10 bases matching TRBD1. V lost 2 bases to trimming and J lost 7 bases; unmatched junction nucleotides: 5. The CDR3 loop spans 14 amino acids. The germline gives CDR1 MDHEN, CDR2 SYDVKM. The CDR3 nucleotides are TGTGCCAGCAGTTTAGGGGACAGGGGTGGTGAGCAGTACTTC. This encodes CASSLGDRGGEQYF.